This is a list of T cell receptor beta chains from one sample in a study of blood T cell repertoires in COVID-19. TCRdb's table, derived via immunoSEQ multiplex PCR, lists solely in-frame clones and lacks some. The sample has under 400,000 clones; about 86% are singletons. Sequenced material: PBMCs or T cells enriched from blood (not recorded which). These receptors were collected from a woman aged 40 to 49 with acute COVID-19. The conserved cysteine and the conserved F or W are not part of the CDR3 here. Fields, in order: clone size, J gene, V gene, D gene, CDR3 protein. A D gene is named only where the DNA matches it firmly. Size is stated for part of the rows, as once, few or many counts, or as a class when the clone is expanded.

clone_size: -; j_call: TRBJ1-2; v_call: TRBV6-2/TRBV6-3; d_call: -; cdr3_aa: ASSSYRERRGYT
clone_size: -; j_call: TRBJ1-6; v_call: TRBV10-3; d_call: TRBD1; cdr3_aa: AIRPDRGNSPLH
clone_size: -; j_call: TRBJ1-2; v_call: TRBV19; d_call: -; cdr3_aa: ASSPSLQGSYGYT
clone_size: -; j_call: TRBJ2-7; v_call: TRBV5-1; d_call: -; cdr3_aa: ASSLASGASVSYEQY
clone_size: -; j_call: TRBJ1-2; v_call: TRBV20-1; d_call: TRBD1; cdr3_aa: SASRSGTDNYGYT
clone_size: -; j_call: TRBJ2-3; v_call: TRBV11-1; d_call: -; cdr3_aa: ASSFDFTQY
clone_size: -; j_call: TRBJ1-1; v_call: TRBV6-5; d_call: -; cdr3_aa: ASSYNRAATEAF
clone_size: -; j_call: TRBJ1-6; v_call: TRBV3-1/TRBV3-2; d_call: TRBD1; cdr3_aa: ASSQTGRYNSPLH
clone_size: -; j_call: TRBJ2-4; v_call: TRBV11-2; d_call: TRBD2; cdr3_aa: ASSNSGGRRNIQY
clone_size: -; j_call: TRBJ1-2; v_call: TRBV5-5; d_call: -; cdr3_aa: ASSVDSPYGYT
clone_size: -; j_call: TRBJ2-2; v_call: TRBV19; d_call: TRBD2; cdr3_aa: ASSRLAGNTGELF
clone_size: -; j_call: TRBJ2-1; v_call: TRBV25-1; d_call: TRBD2; cdr3_aa: ASSEPTGTSGGNEQF
clone_size: -; j_call: TRBJ2-5; v_call: TRBV5-6; d_call: TRBD1; cdr3_aa: ASSSQQGNQETQY
clone_size: -; j_call: TRBJ2-7; v_call: TRBV4-2; d_call: -; cdr3_aa: ASSQTDGGPFYEQY
clone_size: -; j_call: TRBJ1-1; v_call: TRBV5-1; d_call: TRBD1; cdr3_aa: ASSLGEQGSEAF
clone_size: -; j_call: TRBJ2-2; v_call: TRBV3-1/TRBV3-2; d_call: -; cdr3_aa: ASSQGGQGRTGELF
clone_size: -; j_call: TRBJ1-1; v_call: TRBV6-5; d_call: -; cdr3_aa: ASNWEEGVNTEAF
clone_size: -; j_call: TRBJ2-7; v_call: TRBV7-3; d_call: -; cdr3_aa: ASSPSRQTYEQY
clone_size: -; j_call: TRBJ2-3; v_call: TRBV7-9; d_call: TRBD2; cdr3_aa: ASSLGLAGGLLDTQY
clone_size: -; j_call: TRBJ1-4; v_call: TRBV9; d_call: -; cdr3_aa: ASSVTPMRGTNEKLF
clone_size: -; j_call: TRBJ1-4; v_call: TRBV5-5; d_call: TRBD1; cdr3_aa: ASSGLPTGWNEKLF
clone_size: once; j_call: TRBJ2-1; v_call: TRBV19; d_call: TRBD1; cdr3_aa: ASSILGQGGNEQF
clone_size: -; j_call: TRBJ1-6; v_call: TRBV4-2; d_call: -; cdr3_aa: ASSQRDSNSPLH
clone_size: -; j_call: TRBJ2-2; v_call: TRBV7-8; d_call: -; cdr3_aa: ASSLDAANTGELF
clone_size: -; j_call: TRBJ2-2; v_call: TRBV5-4; d_call: TRBD1; cdr3_aa: ASSPRQGDTGELF
clone_size: -; j_call: TRBJ1-4; v_call: TRBV28; d_call: -; cdr3_aa: ASSSRWGGDEKLF
clone_size: few; j_call: TRBJ1-6; v_call: TRBV4-3; d_call: -; cdr3_aa: ASSQDRGNSPLH
clone_size: -; j_call: TRBJ1-1; v_call: TRBV7-9; d_call: -; cdr3_aa: ASSLAVSREEAF
clone_size: once; j_call: TRBJ1-4; v_call: TRBV6-5; d_call: -; cdr3_aa: ASSYSPAGVGEKLF
clone_size: -; j_call: TRBJ1-4; v_call: TRBV2; d_call: -; cdr3_aa: AVSLITTNEKLF
clone_size: -; j_call: TRBJ2-7; v_call: TRBV9; d_call: TRBD2; cdr3_aa: ASSPGTSGRGEQY
clone_size: -; j_call: TRBJ2-7; v_call: TRBV18; d_call: -; cdr3_aa: ASSLRGAGTGTYEQY
clone_size: -; j_call: TRBJ2-1; v_call: TRBV5-4; d_call: TRBD1; cdr3_aa: ASSLKRDSLLDEQF
clone_size: -; j_call: TRBJ2-7; v_call: TRBV7-2; d_call: TRBD1; cdr3_aa: ASSLVGTGSSYEQY
clone_size: -; j_call: TRBJ1-1; v_call: TRBV4-1; d_call: -; cdr3_aa: ASSQGSRNTEAF